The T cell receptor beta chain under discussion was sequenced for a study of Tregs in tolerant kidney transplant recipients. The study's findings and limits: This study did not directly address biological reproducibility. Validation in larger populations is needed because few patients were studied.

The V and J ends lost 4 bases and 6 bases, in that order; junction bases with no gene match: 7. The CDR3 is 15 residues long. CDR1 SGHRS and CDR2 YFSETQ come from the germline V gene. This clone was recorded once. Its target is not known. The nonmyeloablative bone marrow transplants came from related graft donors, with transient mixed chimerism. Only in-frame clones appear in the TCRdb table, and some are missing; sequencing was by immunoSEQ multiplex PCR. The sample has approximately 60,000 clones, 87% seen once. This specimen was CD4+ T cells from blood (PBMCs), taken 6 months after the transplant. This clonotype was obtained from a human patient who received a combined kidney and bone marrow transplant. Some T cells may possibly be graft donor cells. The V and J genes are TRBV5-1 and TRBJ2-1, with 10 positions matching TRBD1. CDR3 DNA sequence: TGCGCCAGCAGCCCAGGGACAGGGGTTTTCAATGAGCAGTTCTTC. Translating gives CASSPGTGVFNEQFF. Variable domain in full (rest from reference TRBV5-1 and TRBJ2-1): KAGVTQTPRYLIKTRGQQVTLSCSPISGHRSVSWYQQTPGQGLQFLFEYFSETQRNKGNFPGRFSGRQFSNSRSEMNVSTLELGDSALYLCASSPGTGVFNEQFFGPGTRLTVL.